This T cell receptor (beta chain) was captured in a study of blood T cell repertoires in COVID-19. The overall study: The study drew acute and convalescent COVID-19 samples from the United States, Italy and Spain.

Some clones are missing from TCRdb's copy, which holds only in-frame ones; the method was immunoSEQ multiplex PCR. The sample includes approximately 300,000 clones, approximately 84% of them seen just once. This receptor was identified in a man aged 30 to 45 who had recovered from COVID-19. The sample comprised PBMCs or T cells enriched from blood (not recorded which).

CDR3 bases: TGTGCCAGCAGTTTCCAGAGACATACGAGTGGGAACACTGAAGCTTTCTTT. Encoded protein: CASSFQRHTSGNTEAFF. The genes are TRBV2 and TRBJ1-1; no reliable D call. CDR1 is SNHLY and CDR2 is FYNNEI in the germline V gene. Trimming took 5 bases from V and 1 from J, leaving 20 bases between them. The CDR3 has 17 amino acids.